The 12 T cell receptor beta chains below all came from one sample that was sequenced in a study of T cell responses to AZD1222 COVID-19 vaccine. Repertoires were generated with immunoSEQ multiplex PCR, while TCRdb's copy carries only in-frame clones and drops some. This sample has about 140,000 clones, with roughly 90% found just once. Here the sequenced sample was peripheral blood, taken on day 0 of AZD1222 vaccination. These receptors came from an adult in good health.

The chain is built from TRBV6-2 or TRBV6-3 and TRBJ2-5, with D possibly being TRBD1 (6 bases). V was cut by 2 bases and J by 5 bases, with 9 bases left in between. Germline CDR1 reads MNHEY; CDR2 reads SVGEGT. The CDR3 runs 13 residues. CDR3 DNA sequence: TGTGCCAGCAGTTACGGGGGCATCGAGACCCAGTACTTC. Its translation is CASSYGGIETQYF.

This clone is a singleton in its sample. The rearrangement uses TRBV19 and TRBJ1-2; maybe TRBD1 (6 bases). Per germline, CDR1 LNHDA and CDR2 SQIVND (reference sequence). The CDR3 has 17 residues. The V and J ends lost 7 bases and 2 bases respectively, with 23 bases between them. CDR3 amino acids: CASTHTPPTGKNYGYTF. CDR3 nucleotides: TGTGCCAGTACCCACACCCCTCCGACAGGAAAGAACTATGGCTACACCTTC.

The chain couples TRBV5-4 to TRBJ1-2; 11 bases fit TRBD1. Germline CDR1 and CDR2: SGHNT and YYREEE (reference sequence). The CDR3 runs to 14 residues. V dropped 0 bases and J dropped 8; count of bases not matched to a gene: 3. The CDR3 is CASSLGGQGAGYTF. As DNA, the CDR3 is TGTGCCAGCAGCTTGGGTGGACAGGGGGCCGGCTACACCTTC.

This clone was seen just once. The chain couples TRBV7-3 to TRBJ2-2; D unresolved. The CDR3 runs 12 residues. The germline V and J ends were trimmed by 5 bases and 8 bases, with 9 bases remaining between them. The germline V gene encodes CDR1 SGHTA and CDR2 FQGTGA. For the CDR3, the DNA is TGTGCCAGCAGCATTTTTGCAGGGGAGCTGTTTTTT. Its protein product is CASSIFAGELFF.

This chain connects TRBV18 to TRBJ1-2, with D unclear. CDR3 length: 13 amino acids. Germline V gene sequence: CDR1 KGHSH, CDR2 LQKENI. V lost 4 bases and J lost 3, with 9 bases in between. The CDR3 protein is CASSLPEDYGYTF. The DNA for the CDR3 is TGTGCCAGCTCACTCCCTGAGGACTATGGCTACACCTTC.

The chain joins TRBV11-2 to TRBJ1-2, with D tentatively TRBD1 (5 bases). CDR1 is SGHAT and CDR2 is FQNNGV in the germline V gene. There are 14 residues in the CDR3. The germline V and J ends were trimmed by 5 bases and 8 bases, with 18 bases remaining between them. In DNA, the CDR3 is TGTGCCAGCAGCCCGAATACAGGCTTTGGCGGCTACACCTTC. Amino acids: CASSPNTGFGGYTF.

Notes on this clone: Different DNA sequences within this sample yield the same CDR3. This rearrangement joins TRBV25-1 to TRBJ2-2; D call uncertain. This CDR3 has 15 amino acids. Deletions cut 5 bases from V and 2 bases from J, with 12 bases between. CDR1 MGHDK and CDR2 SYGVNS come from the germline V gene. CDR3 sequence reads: CASSKRIGNTGELFF. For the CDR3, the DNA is TGTGCCAGCAGTAAGAGGATCGGAAACACCGGGGAGCTGTTTTTT.

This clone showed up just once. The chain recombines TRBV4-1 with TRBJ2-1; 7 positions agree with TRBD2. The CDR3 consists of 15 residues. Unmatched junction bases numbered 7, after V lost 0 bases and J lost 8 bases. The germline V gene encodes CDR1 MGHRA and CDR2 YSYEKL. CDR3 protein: CASSQDRRGGDEQFF. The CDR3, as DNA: TGCGCCAGCAGCCAAGATCGGCGGGGAGGGGATGAGCAGTTCTTC.

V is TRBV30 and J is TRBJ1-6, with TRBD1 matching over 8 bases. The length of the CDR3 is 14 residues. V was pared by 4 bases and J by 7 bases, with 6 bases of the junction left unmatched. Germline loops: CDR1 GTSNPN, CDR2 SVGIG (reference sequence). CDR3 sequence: CAWTRTGQNSPLHF. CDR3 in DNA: TGTGCCTGGACGCGGACAGGGCAAAATTCACCCCTCCACTTT.

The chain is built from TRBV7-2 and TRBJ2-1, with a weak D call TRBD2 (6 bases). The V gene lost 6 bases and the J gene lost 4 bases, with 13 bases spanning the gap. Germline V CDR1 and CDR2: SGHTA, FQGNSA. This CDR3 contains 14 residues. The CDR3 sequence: CASRASATYNEQFF. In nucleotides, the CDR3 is TGTGCCAGCAGGGCTAGCGCCACTTACAATGAGCAGTTCTTC.

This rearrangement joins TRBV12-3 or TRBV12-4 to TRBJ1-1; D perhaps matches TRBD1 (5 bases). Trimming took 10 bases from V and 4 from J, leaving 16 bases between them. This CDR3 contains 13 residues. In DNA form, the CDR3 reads TGTGCCACCTCTCTCAGGGAGACCACTGAAGCTTTCTTT. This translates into CATSLRETTEAFF.

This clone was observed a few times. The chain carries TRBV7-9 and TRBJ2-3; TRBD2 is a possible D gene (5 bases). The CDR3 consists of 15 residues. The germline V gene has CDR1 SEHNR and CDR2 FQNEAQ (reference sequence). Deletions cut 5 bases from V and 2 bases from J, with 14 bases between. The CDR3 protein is CASSPSLGDTDTQYF. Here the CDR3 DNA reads TGTGCCAGCAGCCCTAGCTTAGGAGACACAGATACGCAGTATTTT.